This TCR beta chain was sequenced during a study of blood T cells in healthy people across ages. Study-level findings and limits: PBMCs left unsorted prevented a conclusive naive versus antigen-experienced comparison. Age brought a roughly linear fall in TCR beta diversity measured per million T cells. Changes in expanded clonotypes were possibly confounded, as the CMV status of donors was unknown.

With a J-beta primer mix and a sample-barcoded 5' primer, a second PCR ran roughly 6 to 12 cycles. TCRdb re-called the 5' RACE reads with MiXCR, one entry per CDR3 protein. Among approximately 290,000 distinct CDR3 sequences listed, 27% were seen once. This clonotype was detected a few times. Antigen: not known. V was clipped by 4 bases and J by 0 bases; unmatched bases: 9. CDR1 and CDR2 from the germline V gene are SQVTM and ANQGSEA. The length of the CDR3 is 16 residues. Per individual sample, total RNA of at least 5 micrograms was extracted. This clonotype originated in a woman aged 70 to 79 in good health. The V call is TRBV29-1, the J call TRBJ1-3; 7 nucleotides line up with TRBD1. Sequencing was performed on blood. CDR3 coding DNA: TGCAGCGTTGTACAGGGGTCTGATATCTCTGGAAACACCATATATTTT. Encoded protein: CSVVQGSDISGNTIYF. Together with reference TRBV29-1 and TRBJ1-3, the CDR3 gives the full variable domain: SAVISQKPSRDICQRGTSLTIQCQVDSQVTMMFWYRQQPGQSLTLIATANQGSEATYESGFVIDKFPISRPNLTFSTLTVSNMSPEDSSIYLCSVVQGSDISGNTIYFGEGSWLTVV.